This T cell receptor beta chain was recovered during a study of T cells in Graves' hyperthyroidism and ophthalmopathy (dated 2019 in TCRdb). Study-wide context: Peripheral blood samples were taken at the time of initial diagnosis, prior to any treatment. TCR V-J signatures able to tell the groups apart were searched for in a discovery cohort of about a hundred patients, of whom approximately 40 had Graves' ophthalmopathy and 57 had stable Graves' hyperthyroidism. Prospective prediction of ophthalmopathy was tested in an independent validation cohort of under 20 hyperthyroidism patients and 15 to 17 patients who later progressed to ophthalmopathy. The approximately 100 discovery patients were randomly divided into training and test sets at a 7:3 ratio. In over five Graves' hyperthyroidism patients, the study also compared T-cell repertoires from thyroid tissue with T-cell repertoires from blood. After blood sampling, hyperthyroidism patients were treated with methimazole at a starting dose of 30 mg daily, and ophthalmopathy patients were treated with high-dose intravenous methylprednisolone. The paper reports TCR Vbeta CDR3 sequencing of about 140 peripheral blood samples: around 45 ophthalmopathy, under 80 hyperthyroidism and some 17 progressor patients.

CDR1 SGHRS and CDR2 YFSETQ are derived from the germline V gene. There are 15 amino acids in the CDR3, from cysteine to phenylalanine inclusive. Here the CDR3 DNA is all that survives: 45 bases in frame from base 1. Trimming removed 5 bases from V and 0 bases from J; the gene matches leave 6 bases unexplained. Hyperthyroidism patients were newly diagnosed, had a disease duration of under 2 months, and were aged 18 to 65 years. Any patient with an uncontrolled infection, another autoimmune disease, pregnancy or lactation was excluded. Diagnoses were based on clinical symptoms, serum thyroxine and TRAb, thyroid ultrasound and orbital computed tomography. Blood from progressor patients was collected at the time of first diagnosis with hyperthyroidism, before any ophthalmopathy symptoms had appeared. PBMCs were separated from under 12 ml of fresh peripheral blood using Ficoll-Paque density gradient centrifugation. Progressor patients were defined as those initially diagnosed with Graves' hyperthyroidism in whom ophthalmopathy developed during follow-up. Total RNA was extracted using Trizol reagent, and RNA quality was assessed on an Agilent 2100 Bioanalyzer.

Findings and caveats that apply to the study as a whole: Sample size was not statistically predetermined, and blinding of investigators to group allocation was not performed. Most expanded thyroid clonotypes (frequency above 0.001) were also detected in blood, a finding suggesting that blood repertoires may reflect thyroid immune responses. During validation, the model predicted progression to ophthalmopathy a median of about 6.3 months ahead of onset, with around 65% sensitivity and roughly 75% specificity. Ophthalmopathy was separated from stable hyperthyroidism by a 13 V-J signature model, with approximately 89% sensitivity and about 81% specificity obtained in cross-validation and 80%/75% obtained in testing.

With regard to this clonotype: Its antigen remains undetermined. The sample holds no much larger clone one base away, and base qualities are not on file.

TCR beta CDR3 regions were amplified from RNA transcripts. A first-round RT-PCR of the TCR CDR3 used the HTBI primer set with the Qiagen OneStep RT-PCR kit. Libraries were constructed in a second round of multiplex PCR, after which size selection and purification were carried out. Libraries were sequenced paired-end with 100 bp reads on an Illumina HiSeq2000. The paper's processing steps were these. Raw data were processed with SOAPnuke, discarding reads with adapters, uncalled bases, mean Phred below 15, or no exact constant-primer or identifier match. High-quality paired reads were merged with COPE v1.2.5, and unique nucleotide sequences were defined as clonotypes. Clonotypes were aligned to IMGT TRBV, TRBD and TRBJ reference segments using MiTCR v1.1. The analysis included only V-J combinations with a frequency above 0.0001, which together covered around 99% of the repertoires. The TCS score was defined as F50 (clonal expansion) divided by E x V (chaos), with BLOSUM62-based TCRdist calculated between CDR3 peptides within each V-J. Welch's t-statistics and random forest reduced fewer than 550 V-J features to fewer than 15, which were used in a naive Bayes classifier (R e1071). The similarity between thyroid and blood repertoires was quantified using the Morisita-Horn index. In-frame beta chains were kept once TCRdb had trimmed the public reads at Q25 with fastp and called clones with MiXCR. Rows are unified per CDR3 protein, each entry keeping the most common DNA and genes. The V and J calls were determined by TCRdb, not by the authors. This sample comprises about 24,000 distinct CDR3 sequences, 45% to 50% of them detected only once. The ten most abundant clones make up about 26% of the sample.

Material for sequencing was blood. This sequence uses TRBV5-1 and TRBJ2-3; TRBD1 agrees with 7 junctional bases. The TCR comes from a woman between 35 and 50 years old with Graves' hyperthyroidism that later progressed to Graves' ophthalmopathy. The CDR3 has the sequence CASRPRDRSTDTQYF. The DNA reads as follows: TGCGCCAGCAGACCACGGGACAGAAGCACAGATACGCAGTATTTT.